Each of the 10 T cell receptor beta chains below was sequenced from the same sample in a study of T cell repertoires in cytomegalovirus infection. These TCRs' antigens remain unknown. TCRdb re-analysed the reads in MiXCR, keeping a single row per CDR3 protein. The sample holds some 940,000 distinct CDR3 sequences, 31% seen once. Sample: cultured CD8+ T cells from PBMCs, taken from culture after CMV antigen stimulation. Receptors originate from a human donor in good health (CMV status not recorded). Some clones in this sample may be carry-over from other donors' samples.

The chain joins TRBV12-3 or TRBV12-4 to TRBJ2-3, with D unresolved. The CDR3 runs 13 residues. V was clipped by 5 bases and J by 6 bases, with 12 bases between them. The CDR3 coding sequence is TGTGCCAGCAGTCTCCTCCATCGGGATACGCAGTATTTT. It codes for CASSLLHRDTQYF.

This sequence joins TRBV7-9 and TRBJ2-1; 8 nucleotides match TRBD1. J gave up 1 base and V 4 bases, and 6 bases lay outside the gene matches. From germline, CDR1 is SEHNR and CDR2 FQNEAQ (reference sequence). CDR3 size: 16 residues. As DNA, the CDR3 is TGTGCCAGCAGCTCAAGCTGGACAGGGTCCTACAATGAGCAGTTCTTC. Protein sequence: CASSSSWTGSYNEQFF. Full variable domain (rest looked up from reference TRBV7-9 and TRBJ2-1): DTGVSQNPRHKITKRGQNVTFRCDPISEHNRLYWYRQTLGQGPEFLTYFQNEAQLEKSRLLSDRFSAERPKGSFSTLEIQRTEQGDSAMYLCASSSSWTGSYNEQFFGPGTRLTVL.

The chain uses TRBV27 and TRBJ1-2; weak D call: TRBD1 (5 bases). The length of the CDR3 is 15 residues. Per the germline V gene, CDR1 is MNHEY and CDR2 is SMNVEV (reference sequence). The V gene lost 5 bases and the J gene lost 1 base, with 14 bases spanning the gap. The CDR3 bases are TGTGCCAGCAGTCCCGTGACAGCGTTTAACTATGGCTACACCTTC. It translates to CASSPVTAFNYGYTF.

CDR3 DNA: TGTGCCAGTAGTATGGGACAGGGCGGCTACGAGCAGTACTTC. Translating it yields CASSMGQGGYEQYF. The rearrangement links TRBV19 to TRBJ2-7; 9 bases match TRBD1. Germline V lookup: CDR1 LNHDA, CDR2 SQIVND (reference sequence). This CDR3 is 14 amino acids long. The V gene end was trimmed by 3 bases and the J gene end by 3 bases; junction bases not matched to a gene: 3. Full variable domain (rest looked up from reference TRBV19 and TRBJ2-7): DGGITQSPKYLFRKEGQNVTLSCEQNLNHDAMYWYRQDPGQGLRLIYYSQIVNDFQKGDIAEGYSVSREKKESFPLTVTSAQKNPTAFYLCASSMGQGGYEQYFGPGTRLTVT.

The sample holds a few counts of this clonotype. The J gene is TRBJ1-1, the V gene TRBV5-4; D remains ambiguous. This CDR3 region has 15 residues. The V gene lost 1 base and the J gene lost 3 bases, with 13 bases spanning the gap. Germline V CDR1 and CDR2: SGHNT, YYREEE (reference sequence). The CDR3, as DNA: TGTGCCAGCAGCTTGATAGGCGGGTTAGACACTGAAGCTTTCTTT. Translated, it gives CASSLIGGLDTEAFF.

V usage is TRBV5-4 and J usage is TRBJ1-1, with TRBD1 matching over 7 bases. Germline values: CDR1 SGHNT, CDR2 YYREEE (reference sequence). This CDR3 comprises 14 residues. Trimming at V came to 4 bases and at J to 1 base, leaving 4 bases not matched to a gene. The CDR3 protein is CASSKGTENTEAFF. As DNA, the CDR3 is TGTGCCAGCAGCAAAGGGACAGAGAACACTGAAGCTTTCTTT.

This chain links TRBV19 with TRBJ2-2; unclear D gene. Trimming took 0 bases from V and 1 from J, leaving 12 bases between them. CDR1 and CDR2 (germline): LNHDA, SQIVND (reference sequence). The CDR3 runs to 17 residues. The CDR3 DNA reads as TGTGCCAGTAGTATAGACTCGAGGACGGGGAACACCGGGGAGCTGTTTTTT. Translation: CASSIDSRTGNTGELFF.

This clonotype was seen many times. This sequence joins TRBV7-6 and TRBJ2-1; 10 bases are a match to TRBD1. The CDR3 totals 15 residues. V trimming: 6 bases; J trimming: 0 bases; junction bases outside the gene matches: 2. CDR1 and CDR2 from the germline V gene are SGHVS and FNYEAQ. This CDR3 reads CASRGQGSSYNEQFF. CDR3 in DNA: TGTGCCAGCAGGGGACAGGGGAGCTCCTACAATGAGCAGTTCTTC.

The sample holds a few counts of this clonotype. The genes are TRBV27 and TRBJ2-1; 10 bases map to TRBD2. Germline loops: CDR1 MNHEY, CDR2 SMNVEV (reference sequence). Trimming took 3 bases from V and 0 from J; bases not matched to a gene: 5. The CDR3 length is 17 residues. The CDR3 here is CASSFELAGSSYNEQFF. The DNA for the CDR3 is TGTGCCAGCAGTTTCGAACTAGCGGGGAGCTCCTACAATGAGCAGTTCTTC.

This clonotype was seen only a few times. The chain has TRBV6-6 and TRBJ1-3; D is ambiguous. The germline CDR1 and CDR2 sequences are MNHNY and SVGAGI (reference sequence). The CDR3 is made up of 15 amino acids. V dropped 0 bases and J dropped 0 bases, with 6 bases sitting between them. The CDR3 protein is CASSYSADSGNTIYF. For the CDR3, the DNA is TGTGCCAGCAGTTACTCTGCAGACTCTGGAAACACCATATATTTT.